This T cell receptor (beta chain) is drawn from a study of beta chain features in type 1 diabetes (dated by TCRdb to the late 2010s). Regarding the complete study: Mean age, gender distribution, total cell number and subset yield were not different between patients and healthy donors. Across all samples, 107,917,701 sorted cells were examined, and cell number per subset correlated strongly with RNA yield. In the study, recently diagnosed type 1 diabetes patients and matched healthy donors were compared on the TCRB repertoires of their sorted circulating CD4+ T cell subsets. Regulatory and stem cell-like memory subsets were obtained from only 8 patients and roughly 8 healthy donors, while naive and central memory subsets were obtained from all 28 donors.

A single peripheral blood draw of around 0.11 L on average was collected from each donor into heparinised tubes. Using a panel that included CD45RO, CCR7, CD25, CD127, CD95 and CD27, naive, central memory, regulatory and stem cell-like memory CD4+ T cells were sorted on a BD FACSAria II. Every sorted population had a purity above 98%. Right away, PBMCs were isolated by Lymphoprep density gradient centrifugation and were stained directly, with no culture step. To minimize batch effects, samples were stained and sorted in pairs, one healthy donor with one patient per experiment. The germline V gene gives CDR1 as SGHDN and CDR2 as FVKESK. The CDR3 holds 16 amino acids from the cysteine to the phenylalanine. Just the 48-base CDR3 DNA is kept, in frame starting at base 1. V has 4 bases trimmed and J has 2 bases trimmed; junction bases matching no gene number 3. In this sample, this clone turned up a few times. This receptor's antigen is unknown. Per-base qualities were not stored, and no clone one base away is much larger.

Results and caveats for the whole study, not just this receptor: Naive, central memory and regulatory TCRB repertoires appeared to be more similar among patients than among healthy donors. Shorter templates might be favored by PCR, yet because patient and control samples were amplified and corrected together, any such skew would affect both groups equally. Because the HLA sub-analyses included only small numbers of individuals, any influence of HLA type on TCRB rearrangement was left unresolved. A moderate but significant shortening of TCRB CDR3 length was observed in type 1 diabetes patients in all four CD4+ subsets. Fewer insertions and more nucleotide deletions at VDJ recombination sites were observed in patients with type 1 diabetes, implying thymic rearrangement abnormalities. Because cDNA was sequenced instead of genomic DNA, activated cells with high expression could be over-represented, although the groups did not differ in activation or CD3 levels.

The entire isolated RNA was reverse transcribed using the High Capacity cDNA Reverse Transcription Kit, and thus expressed TCRB transcripts were sequenced. Deep immunoSEQ sequencing was applied to naive, central memory and regulatory T cell samples, giving an average of roughly 3.5 million total reads per sample. Sorted cells were lysed in RLT buffer and RNA was extracted with DNase-treated RNeasy Micro or Mini kits, depending on cell number. To prevent cross-contamination, each cell subset was processed individually, whereas patient and healthy donor samples were processed jointly. Using the immunoSEQ multiplex PCR, TCRB sequences were amplified from cDNA into 87-bp fragments spanning the CDR3 region. Sequencing of the amplicons was performed on the Illumina HiSeq platform. The authors processed their data as follows. Synthetic template baselines were used to correct PCR bias computationally, reads within Hamming distance 2 were collapsed together, and singletons that could not be merged were discarded. Reads were aligned against IMGT so that V, D and J genes, CDR3 length and insertions or deletions at six rearrangement sites could be assigned. Within each subset, clonotype counts were normalized to the number of sorted cells before true diversity and Gini coefficients were calculated with the tcR R package. The overlap coefficient, calculated on TCRB nucleotide sequences, was used to quantify repertoire sharing. TCRdb stores this immuneACCESS table with in-frame sequences only. Part of the clones is absent; in the studies checked, under half of the shortfall reflects unresolved V genes, and no reason is known for the rest. The DNA was the basis for D and trimming; V, J and clone size are from that table. The sample table records about 130,000 clones; approximately 9% of these occur just once. Roughly 0.75% of the sample is taken by the ten largest.

The V and J segments used are TRBV14 and TRBJ2-6, and 9 junction bases match TRBD1. Sequenced material: central memory CD4+ T cells from blood. The clonotype comes from a man aged 25 to 45 with type 1 diabetes. The CDR3 region has the sequence CASSPGTGTGANVLTF. The bases are TGTGCCAGCAGCCCCGGGACAGGGACTGGGGCCAACGTCCTGACTTTC.